This T cell receptor (beta chain) was identified in a study of cytomegalovirus exposure and HLA in healthy donors (dated 2017 in TCRdb). About the study as a whole: An earlier analysis of some 600 of the donors reported approximately 300 Gb of sequence data and 117 million unique TCR beta sequences obtained from about 179 million T cells. To decide whether each TCR beta V gene segment behaved as functional or pseudogenic, an earlier analysis of fewer than 750 of the donors relied on high-throughput TCR beta sequencing. Rather than drawing on any new phenotypic data, the later analysis identified candidate immune exposures from TCR beta sequences and the way those sequences occurred across donors. To study patterns of TCR occurrence, a later analysis re-analyzed previously published TCR beta repertoires from around 660 donors and added high-resolution HLA genotyping. To predict cytomegalovirus infection status, the study combined high-throughput TCR immunosequencing, statistical association of individual TCRs with disease status, and machine learning. Across about 380 genotyped donors of the cohort, an average of roughly 230,000 unique TCR beta nucleotide sequences per donor were sequenced, and approximately 17% of those sequences were non-productive. An early release covering 550 to 700 HLA-typed donors comprised roughly 300 gigabases of sequencing data and some 79 million unique TCR sequences. Alongside the repertoire data, information on donor age, sex, ethnicity and CMV serostatus was compiled. The study aimed to test whether cataloging public T cell receptors could reveal signatures of past pathogen exposure. In addition to the first cohort of around 670 subjects, a separate validation cohort of around 110 different subjects was used. HLA typing included class I and class II loci at four-digit resolution. Typing coverage differed by locus: A, B, C, DRB1 and DQB1 were typed in roughly 629-630 donors, DQA1 in 500 to 550, DPA1 in 600 to 610, and DPB1 in just under 490. Several DR-DQ haplotypes were treated as single units for association and clustering because of strong linkage in the cohort. All discovery cohort repertoires had been generated using a single sequencing platform. A later genetic analysis used genome-wide SNP genotypes for about 60% of the roughly 700 donors, treating that subset as a discovery cohort. The T cell repertoires of some 700 subjects were profiled by immunosequencing and related to cytomegalovirus serostatus. Among the approximately 420 genotyped donors, 81% belonged to the genetic ancestry cluster associated with self-reported Caucasian donors.

The library was generated by the immunoSEQ multiplex PCR assay. A mixture of 60 forward primers for TCR Vbeta segments and 13 reverse primers for TCR Jbeta segments was used in the multiplex PCR. Amplification of the CDR3 region of rearranged TCR beta genes was performed with a multiplex PCR assay on genomic DNA. Amplified TCR beta libraries were sequenced as 87-base-pair reads on the Illumina HiSeq System. Processing in the source paper ran as follows. A later analysis tallied about 77 million unique TCR beta chains across the 666 repertoires, and about 10 million of those chains were shared by two or more donors. Raw reads were error-corrected and collapsed into unique sequences with a nearest-neighbor algorithm that merged closely related sequences to remove PCR and sequencing errors. Alignment of CDR3 sequences to IMGT reference sequences was used to assign V, D and J gene segments. Each retained sequence needed at least a six-nucleotide match to both a V gene segment and a J gene segment. A rearrangement counted as productive if the CDR3 had no stop codons and remained in frame with V and J, and every other rearrangement counted as non-productive. CDR3 was defined by IMGT convention, running from the second conserved V-encoded cysteine to the conserved J-encoded phenylalanine. The earlier analysis of some 550 of the donors excluded any sequence lacking an unambiguous match to a single V gene segment. An earlier analysis of several hundred of the donors called V segments functional above 56.7% productive rearrangements and segregating when the between-donor standard deviation exceeded 5%. A statistical classification framework was built to diagnose cytomegalovirus status from the catalog of TCR beta chain sequences. V and J gene assignment, in a later analysis, came from comparing TCR nucleotide sequences with IMGT/GENE-DB human TR gene sequences. In a later analysis, CDR3 sequences and most-parsimonious VDJ recombination scenarios were assigned using the TCRdist pipeline. In a later analysis, each TCR beta chain was defined by its CDR3 amino acid sequence together with its V-gene family, and reads lacking a unique V-gene family were excluded. In a later analysis, fewer than 650 highly shared, low-generation-probability nucleotide sequences were removed to address suspected cross-contamination and a sequencing artifact. In a later analysis, a clonal expansion index was calculated for each public chain from normalized within-repertoire ranks of inferred template counts. In a later analysis, generation probabilities were computed with a VDJ recombination model fitted to out-of-frame rearrangements, and the resulting probabilities were checked against IGoR. Hypergeometric tests were used in a later analysis to score TCR-TCR, TCR-HLA and TCR-CMV co-occurrence, with a repertoire-size bias correction applied to the TCR pairs. False discovery rates were estimated in a later analysis by permuting HLA or CMV assignments 20 times. In a later analysis, co-occurring TCRs were grouped with DBSCAN, and TCRdist sequence similarity was added when clustering was performed within HLA-allele-positive subsets. Repertoires with fewer than 30,000 or more than 120,000 public chains, plus five repertoires with anomalous nucleotide sharing, were excluded from co-occurrence clustering. The table was pulled from immuneACCESS by TCRdb, which kept in-frame rearrangements only. Such tables lose some clones; where checked, under half of the loss comes from unresolved V genes, and the rest has no known cause. V, J and clone size reflect that table, while D and trimming were determined from the DNA. In all, the sample holds over 150,000 clones, and 70% to 75% of those were seen once. 2.9% of the sample comes from the top ten.

What the study reported, not specific to this receptor: Only TCR beta chains were sequenced in this cohort, and the absence of alpha or paired-chain data limited detectable features. In a later analysis, most CMV-associated TCR beta chains were found to appear HLA-restricted, with HLA associations seemingly driven largely by CMV exposure. Across donors, most TCR sequences were observed very rarely, whereas some public TCRs were present in many individuals. The authors suggested that the approach could potentially be extended to other disease states and immunological phenotypes. The study gave a list of under 200 TCR beta chains associated with cytomegalovirus. About 17 rarely observed V segments, including chromosome 9 orphons, were excluded from the earlier analysis of about 500 of the donors because counts were too low. An earlier analysis of some 590 of the donors showed that most TCR beta V segments appeared in productive rearrangements either about 87% or about 30% of the time, which broadly matched IMGT annotations. A further reported finding was that TCR beta sequences accurately predicted the HLA-A and HLA-B alleles for most subjects in the first cohort. A group of highly shared sequence variants was considered likely to be a technical artifact of the sequencing pipeline. Correlated functional status among segregating V segments might reflect linkage disequilibrium, but an unknown experimental factor could not be ruled out. In vitro tests confirmed that a few of the cytomegalovirus-associated TCR beta chains recognize cytomegalovirus antigens. A later genetic analysis associated a missense DCLRE1C variant with V-gene and J-gene trimming of TCR beta chains, and an independent cohort replicated the association. CMV serostatus was the only immune exposure information available for the cohort. Cytomegalovirus status was reported to be diagnosed by the classifier with high specificity and sensitivity in both the original and validation cohorts. In a later analysis, the rate of TCR association differed among HLA loci, with DRB1 alleles having the most associated TCRs and HLA-C alleles having the fewest. In a later analysis, some 17,000 TCR beta sequences were associated with specific HLA alleles at a false discovery rate of 0.05. In a later analysis, several top co-occurrence clusters were reported to appear linked to parvovirus B19, influenza, CMV and Epstein-Barr virus. Compared with the roughly 670-donor mean, donors in an Asian-associated ancestry cluster had fewer N-insertions in productive TCRs, according to a later genetic analysis. In a later analysis, HLA-associated TCR beta chains were found to be more clonally expanded and to have lower generation probabilities than equally common non-associated chains. Sequencing depth was assumed to be roughly uniform across donors in the presence/absence analyses, though that assumption may not hold. Because HLA typing was missing for some donors at each locus, association tests included only the typed subset. When HLA alleles, especially DR and DQ, strongly co-occurred, attributing TCR associations to individual alleles was difficult.

As regards this clone: The specificity of this receptor is unknown. Qualities for individual bases were not recorded, and no much larger clone is one base off.

The cohort consisted of 600 to 750 healthy bone marrow donors. At the time of sampling, every cohort member was nominally healthy, though immune exposures that went unrecorded were likely present. The donor tested CMV seronegative, placing the donor among the 350 to 400 seronegative members of the cohort. A peripheral blood sample was provided by each donor, and peripheral blood mononuclear cells were used for TCR beta sequencing. Genomic DNA extraction from the blood cell samples was performed with the Qiagen DNeasy Blood Extraction Kit. The sample taken for sequencing was PBMCs. This sequence originates from a male donor in good health and CMV-seronegative.

The sequenced DNA is TGTGCCAGCAGTAGTCAGACACAGTCGGATCAGCCCCAGCATTTT. Its amino acids are CASSSQTQSDQPQHF. This chain joins TRBV2 to TRBJ1-5; the D segment cannot be called with confidence. V loses 5 bases, J loses 5 bases, and the germline ends lie 16 bases apart. CDR1 is given as SNHLY and CDR2 as FYNNEI, both from the germline V gene. The CDR3 runs 15 amino acids, cysteine and phenylalanine included. Of the read, only the CDR3 DNA is kept; its 45 bases are in frame from base 1.